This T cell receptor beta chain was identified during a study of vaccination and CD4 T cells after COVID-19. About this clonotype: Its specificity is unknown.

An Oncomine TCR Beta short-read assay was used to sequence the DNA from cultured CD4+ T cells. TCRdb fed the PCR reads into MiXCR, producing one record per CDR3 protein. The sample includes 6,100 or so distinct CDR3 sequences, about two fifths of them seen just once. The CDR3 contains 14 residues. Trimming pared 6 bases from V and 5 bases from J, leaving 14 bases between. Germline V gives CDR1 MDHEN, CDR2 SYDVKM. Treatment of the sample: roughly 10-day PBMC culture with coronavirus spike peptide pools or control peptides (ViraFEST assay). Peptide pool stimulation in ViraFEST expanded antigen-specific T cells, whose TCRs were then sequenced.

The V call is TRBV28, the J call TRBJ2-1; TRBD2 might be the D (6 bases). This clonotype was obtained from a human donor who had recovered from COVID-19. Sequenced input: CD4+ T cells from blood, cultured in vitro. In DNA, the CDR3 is TGTGCCAGCAGCATGGAGGGTGGGAACAATGAGCAGTTCTTC. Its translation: CASSMEGGNNEQFF.